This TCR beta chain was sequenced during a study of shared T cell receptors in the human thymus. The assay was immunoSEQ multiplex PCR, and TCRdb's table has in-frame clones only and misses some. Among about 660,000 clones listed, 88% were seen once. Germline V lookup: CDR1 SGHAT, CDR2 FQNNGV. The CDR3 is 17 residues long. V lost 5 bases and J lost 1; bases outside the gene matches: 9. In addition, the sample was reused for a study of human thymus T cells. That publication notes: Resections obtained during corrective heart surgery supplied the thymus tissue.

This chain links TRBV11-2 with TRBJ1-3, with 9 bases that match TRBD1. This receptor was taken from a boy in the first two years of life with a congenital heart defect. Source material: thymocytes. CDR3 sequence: CASSPPHRGPSGNTIYF. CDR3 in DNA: TGTGCCAGCAGCCCCCCGCACAGGGGGCCGTCTGGAAACACCATATATTTT.